This T cell receptor beta chain originates from a study of beta chain features in type 1 diabetes. Study findings and constraints: Naive, central memory and regulatory TCRB repertoires appeared more similar among patients than healthy donors. Shorter TCRB CDR3s, moderately but significantly so, were found in Type 1 diabetes patients in all four CD4+ subsets.

cDNA synthesis used the whole RNA isolate, giving expressed TCRB sequences. Sequenced by immunoSEQ multiplex PCR; TCRdb stores in-frame clones only, minus some. The data show approximately 330,000 clones, with about 11% seen just once and 0.015% held by the top ten. To note about this clone: Its antigen is unknown.

The CDR3 has 15 residues. J gave up 7 bases and V 4 bases, and 8 bases lay outside the gene matches. CDR1 is SQVTM, CDR2 ANQGSEA, per germline. One heparinised draw, averaging around 120 mL, was taken per donor. CD45RO/CCR7/CD25/CD127/CD95/CD27 separated CD4+ naive, central memory, regulatory and stem cell-like memory cells by sorting. V is TRBV29-1 and J is TRBJ2-1; 12 bases are a match to TRBD2. This receptor was obtained from a woman in her twenties or thirties in good health. Sequences were obtained from naive CD4+ T cells from blood. The DNA for the CDR3 is TGCAGCGTTGGTAGAATGACTAGCGGGAGTAATGAGCAGTTCTTC. This sequence encodes CSVGRMTSGSNEQFF.